These 16 T cell receptor beta chains came from one sample sequenced in a study of blood T cell repertoires in COVID-19. Using immunoSEQ multiplex PCR, the repertoire was profiled, and TCRdb retains in-frame clones only, with some absent. The sample carries about 170,000 clones, roughly 80% recorded once. The source material was PBMCs or T cells enriched from blood (not recorded which). These receptors were obtained from a woman in her 50s who had recovered from COVID-19.

The chain is built from TRBV30 and TRBJ1-2; 8 bases fit TRBD1. With V trimmed by 8 bases and J by 4 bases, 3 bases remained unmatched. This CDR3 is 11 amino acids long. CDR1 and CDR2 (germline): GTSNPN, SVGIG (reference sequence). This CDR3 is CAHTGGYGYTF. For the CDR3, the DNA is TGTGCCCATACAGGGGGCTATGGCTACACCTTC.

V is TRBV12-3 or TRBV12-4 and J is TRBJ1-2; tentative D call: TRBD1 (6 bases). Between the trimmed V and J ends, which lost 7 bases and 2 bases, there was a span of 11 bases. The CDR3 consists of 13 residues. CDR3 sequence reads: CASNSQGNYGYTF. The CDR3 coding sequence is TGTGCCAGCAATTCTCAGGGGAACTATGGCTACACCTTC.

V and J are TRBV30 and TRBJ2-1; TRBD2 matches at 12 bases. V lost 3 bases to trimming and J lost 8 bases; unmatched junction nucleotides: 5. The CDR3 length is 14 residues. Germline CDR1 GTSNPN, CDR2 SVGIG (reference sequence). The CDR3 bases are TGTGCCTGGAGACTAGCGGGAGGTATTGATGAGCAGTTCTTC. It yields the protein CAWRLAGGIDEQFF.

This clone showed up just a few times. J is TRBJ1-2 and V is TRBV7-2, with 7 bases lining up with TRBD1. The V segment lost 3 bases and the J segment 8 bases; nucleotides outside the gene matches: 18. This CDR3 comprises 17 residues. CDR1 is SGHTA, CDR2 FQGNSA, per germline. CDR3 in amino acids: CASSFSAATQGRKGYTF. The CDR3 bases are TGTGCCAGCAGCTTTTCGGCTGCCACACAGGGGAGGAAGGGCTACACCTTC.

The V gene is TRBV21-1, the J gene TRBJ1-5; the table gives TRBD1 as D, unverified against the DNA. TRBV21-1 is recorded as a pseudogene. The CDR3 has 12 residues. The CDR3 DNA sequence: TGTGCCAACTCAGGGGAAGCTCAGCCCCAGCATTTT. This gives the protein CANSGEAQPQHF.

The chain couples TRBV3-1 (or the pseudogene TRBV3-2) to TRBJ1-6; 8 bases are a match to TRBD1. With 4 bases clipped from V and 7 bases from J, the junction kept 6 bases outside the gene matches. This CDR3 region has 15 residues. In germline, CDR1 is LGHDT, CDR2 YNNKEL (reference sequence). The CDR3 DNA sequence: TGTGCCAGCAGCCCTAGGACAGGGCGGAATTCACCCCTCCACTTT. Translating gives CASSPRTGRNSPLHF.

The CDR3 reads CASSLSYRGHSPLHF. As DNA, the CDR3 is TGTGCCAGCAGTTTATCCTACAGGGGGCATTCACCCCTCCACTTT. The chain uses TRBV27 and TRBJ1-6; TRBD1 agrees at 9 bases. Germline-derived CDR1 and CDR2 are MNHEY and SMNVEV (reference sequence). The CDR3 is 15 residues long. Trimming cost V 0 bases and J 8 bases; bases outside gene matches: 2.

The chain links TRBV9 to TRBJ1-1, with D possibly being TRBD1 (5 bases). V gave up 5 bases and J gave up 1 base, with 12 bases separating them. CDR3 length equals 14 residues. CDR1 SGDLS and CDR2 YYNGEE come from the germline V gene. The CDR3 region is CASRDTGQNTEAFF. Written as DNA, the CDR3 is TGTGCCAGCAGAGATACAGGCCAGAACACTGAAGCTTTCTTT.

This clone has more than one count but fewer than ten. The chain employs TRBV7-2 and TRBJ2-3; possibly TRBD2 for D (6 bases). CDR1 SGHTA and CDR2 FQGNSA come from the germline V gene. The CDR3 loop spans 15 amino acids. Between the trimmed V and J ends, which lost 5 bases and 0 bases, there was a span of 12 bases. The CDR3 loop reads CASSHISGSTDTQYF. CDR3 coding DNA: TGTGCCAGCAGCCATATTAGCGGAAGCACAGATACGCAGTATTTT. The full variable domain, its missing parts supplied by reference TRBV7-2 and TRBJ2-3, is GAGVSQSPSNKVTEKGKDVELRCDPISGHTALYWYRQSLGQGLEFLIYFQGNSAPDKSGLPSDRFSAERTGGSVSTLTIQRTQQEDSAVYLCASSHISGSTDTQYFGPGTRLTVL.

This clone was observed a few times. The chain joins TRBV5-1 to TRBJ2-1, with 8 bases aligning to TRBD2. The CDR3 has 17 residues. V was pared by 0 bases and J by 4 bases, with 9 bases of the junction left unmatched. CDR1 and CDR2 (germline): SGHRS, YFSETQ. CDR3 nucleotide sequence: TGCGCCAGCAGCTTGGGGTCTCGTGGGACTAGGTACAATGAGCAGTTCTTC. As protein: CASSLGSRGTRYNEQFF.

The chain joins TRBV5-6 to TRBJ2-7; 8 nucleotides line up with TRBD1. CDR1 SGHDT and CDR2 YYEEEE come from the germline V gene. V dropped 4 bases and J dropped 2; count of bases not matched to a gene: 2. The CDR3 length is 13 residues. The CDR3 DNA follows: TGTGCCAGCAGCATGGGACAGGCCTACGAGCAGTACGTC. Its translation is CASSMGQAYEQYV.

The chain is built from TRBV5-1 and TRBJ1-6; the match to TRBD1 covers 8 bases. Germline CDR1 reads SGHRS; CDR2 reads YFSETQ. The length of the CDR3 is 16 residues. With 0 bases clipped from V and 8 bases from J, the junction kept 7 bases outside the gene matches. The CDR3 DNA reads TGCGCCAGCAGCTTGGGGCAGGGGGCGGGTTATTCACCCCTCCACTTT. It yields the protein CASSLGQGAGYSPLHF.

V gene TRBV6-5 combines with J gene TRBJ2-5; 13 bases line up with TRBD2. V lost 6 bases, J lost 4 bases, and 5 bases stayed unmatched. The CDR3 loop spans 15 amino acids. Germline CDR1 is MNHEY and CDR2 is SVGAGI. CDR3 sequence reads: CASRALAGGAETQYF. Written as DNA, the CDR3 is TGTGCCAGCAGGGCACTAGCGGGAGGGGCAGAGACCCAGTACTTC.

This chain uses TRBV30 with TRBJ1-2; no reliable D call. CDR3 length: 11 residues. CDR1 is GTSNPN, CDR2 SVGIG, per germline (reference sequence). The V end was cut by 1 base, the J end by 10 bases, with 10 bases between. CDR3 residues: CAWSDASAYTF. As DNA, the CDR3 is TGTGCCTGGAGTGACGCCAGTGCCTACACCTTC. The entire variable domain, with the rest obtained from reference TRBV30 and TRBJ1-2, is as follows: SQTIHQWPATLVQPVGSPLSLECTVEGTSNPNLYWYRQAAGRGLQLLFYSVGIGQISSEVPQNLSASRPQDRQFILSSKKLLLSDSGFYLCAWSDASAYTFGSGTRLTVV.

This rearrangement joins TRBV5-1 to TRBJ1-6; D is ambiguous. V was clipped by 1 base and J by 3 bases, with 8 bases between them. The CDR3 has 15 amino acids. Germline V gene lookup returns CDR1 SGHRS and CDR2 YFSETQ. The CDR3 loop is CASSLNGVYNSPLHF. DNA for the CDR3: TGCGCCAGCAGCTTGAATGGAGTCTATAATTCACCCCTCCACTTT. Full variable domain (missing parts from reference TRBV5-1 and TRBJ1-6): KAGVTQTPRYLIKTRGQQVTLSCSPISGHRSVSWYQQTPGQGLQFLFEYFSETQRNKGNFPGRFSGRQFSNSRSEMNVSTLELGDSALYLCASSLNGVYNSPLHFGNGTRLTVT.

The chain is built from TRBV5-1 and TRBJ2-3; tentative D call: TRBD2 (5 bases). Trimming cost V 5 bases and J 0 bases, with 13 bases left between them. Germline loops: CDR1 SGHRS, CDR2 YFSETQ. The CDR3 has 15 amino acids. CDR3 residues: CASRRAAPSTDTQYF. DNA of the CDR3: TGCGCCAGCAGACGAGCGGCCCCTAGCACAGATACGCAGTATTTT.